A selection of T cell receptor beta chains follows, all from one sample in a study of spatial heterogeneity in lung cancer. TCRdb used MiXCR to reprocess the 5' RACE reads, holding one entry per CDR3 protein. Of around 110,000 distinct CDR3 sequences in the sample, more than 9% were seen once. Here the sequenced sample was PBMCs, taken at follow-up. These receptor sequences come from a male donor with early-stage non-small cell lung cancer. The CDR3 runs from the conserved cysteine through the conserved F or W. A D gene is named only where the DNA matches it firmly. Clone size is stated in some rows and not others, as once, few, many or a class when expanded.

d_gene: TRBD2; j_gene: TRBJ2-2; abundance: .; v_gene: TRBV28; CDR3nt: TGTGCCAGCAGTTCAGGACTAGGGGCCGGGGAGCTGTTTTTT; CDR3aa: CASSSGLGAGELFF
d_gene: TRBD2; j_gene: TRBJ2-2; abundance: few; v_gene: TRBV20-1; CDR3nt: TGCAGTGCTCCAAACCCTAGCGGGGGGACAATATTGAACACCGGGGAGCTGTTTTTT; CDR3aa: CSAPNPSGGTILNTGELFF
d_gene: .; j_gene: TRBJ2-3; abundance: few; v_gene: TRBV20-1; CDR3nt: TGCAGTGCTAGGGAGCGCCGACCTAGCACAGATACGCAGTATTTT; CDR3aa: CSARERRPSTDTQYF
d_gene: .; j_gene: TRBJ2-7; abundance: .; v_gene: TRBV27; CDR3nt: TGTGCCAGCAGGGCAGGAGGGCAGGGGACCTACGAGCAGTACTTC; CDR3aa: CASRAGGQGTYEQYF
d_gene: .; j_gene: TRBJ1-1; abundance: many; v_gene: TRBV24-1; CDR3nt: TGTGCCACCGAGGGTGGGCATAAAAACACTGAAGCTTTCTTT; CDR3aa: CATEGGHKNTEAFF
d_gene: .; j_gene: TRBJ1-6; abundance: many; v_gene: TRBV29-1; CDR3nt: TGCAGCGTTGCAAGGGGTGAGGGTTCACCCCTCCACTTT; CDR3aa: CSVARGEGSPLHF
d_gene: .; j_gene: TRBJ1-6; abundance: many; v_gene: TRBV4-1; CDR3nt: TGCGCCAGCAGCCAAGAGGCCAGCGGACGTTCACCCCTCCACTTT; CDR3aa: CASSQEASGRSPLHF
d_gene: TRBD1; j_gene: TRBJ1-2; abundance: .; v_gene: TRBV5-4; CDR3nt: TGTGCCAGCAGCTCGACAGGGGTGGAGGGCTATGGCTACACCTTC; CDR3aa: CASSSTGVEGYGYTF
d_gene: .; j_gene: TRBJ2-4; abundance: many; v_gene: TRBV25-1; CDR3nt: TGTGCCAGCAGTGCCCACAGGGGAGGCAAAAACATTCAGTACTTC; CDR3aa: CASSAHRGGKNIQYF
d_gene: TRBD1; j_gene: TRBJ1-2; abundance: .; v_gene: TRBV10-3; CDR3nt: TGTGCCATCAGTGAACCGACAGGGGGCAATGGCTACACCTTC; CDR3aa: CAISEPTGGNGYTF
d_gene: TRBD1; j_gene: TRBJ2-7; abundance: .; v_gene: TRBV7-2; CDR3nt: TGTGCCAGCAGCTTCTCCGGGACAGGGTCCTACGAGCAGTACTTC; CDR3aa: CASSFSGTGSYEQYF
d_gene: .; j_gene: TRBJ2-1; abundance: .; v_gene: TRBV5-6; CDR3nt: TGTGCCAGCAGCCCGAGGGACCCTCGGTACAATGAGCAGTTCTTC; CDR3aa: CASSPRDPRYNEQFF
d_gene: .; j_gene: TRBJ2-3; abundance: few; v_gene: TRBV28; CDR3nt: TGTGCCAGCAGTTGGACAGCCACAGATACGCAGTATTTT; CDR3aa: CASSWTATDTQYF
d_gene: TRBD1; j_gene: TRBJ2-7; abundance: .; v_gene: TRBV6-5; CDR3nt: TGTGCCAGCAGACGACAGGGGCGAAGCTCCTACGAGCAGTACTTC; CDR3aa: CASRRQGRSSYEQYF
d_gene: .; j_gene: TRBJ1-1; abundance: few; v_gene: TRBV6-2/TRBV6-3; CDR3nt: TGTGCCAGCAGTTACCCCAAGGTCGGGGCAGGAACTGAAGCTTTCTTT; CDR3aa: CASSYPKVGAGTEAFF
d_gene: .; j_gene: TRBJ2-3; abundance: few; v_gene: TRBV20-1; CDR3nt: TGCAGTGCTGGGCCAACTTTCACAGATACGCAGTATTTT; CDR3aa: CSAGPTFTDTQYF
d_gene: .; j_gene: TRBJ1-5; abundance: .; v_gene: TRBV10-3; CDR3nt: TGTGCCATCAGTGAAGGGGCCCGCAATCAGCCCCAGCATTTT; CDR3aa: CAISEGARNQPQHF
d_gene: TRBD2; j_gene: TRBJ2-1; abundance: few; v_gene: TRBV20-1; CDR3nt: TGCAGTGCTAGAGAACTAGCGGGTGAGGGGAATGAGCAGTTCTTC; CDR3aa: CSARELAGEGNEQFF
d_gene: TRBD2; j_gene: TRBJ2-4; abundance: .; v_gene: TRBV7-3; CDR3nt: TGTGCCAGCAGCTTGGTCCCCCATAGCGGGGGTGCGACCAAAAACATTCAGTACTTC; CDR3aa: CASSLVPHSGGATKNIQYF
d_gene: .; j_gene: TRBJ1-6; abundance: once; v_gene: TRBV7-2; CDR3nt: TGTGCCAGCAGCCCCCGCCCCCAGGATGTGCTTTCAAATTCACCCCTCCACTTT; CDR3aa: CASSPRPQDVLSNSPLHF
d_gene: TRBD1; j_gene: TRBJ1-1; abundance: .; v_gene: TRBV3-1; CDR3nt: TGTGCCAGCAGCCTACACCGGGACAGGGGACGAGCTTTCTTT; CDR3aa: CASSLHRDRGRAFF
d_gene: .; j_gene: TRBJ2-6; abundance: many; v_gene: TRBV20-1; CDR3nt: TGCAGTGCTACGGGACCTTTCTCTGGGGCCAACGTCCTGACTTTC; CDR3aa: CSATGPFSGANVLTF
d_gene: .; j_gene: TRBJ1-4; abundance: few; v_gene: TRBV5-4; CDR3nt: TGTGCCAGCAGGGCGTTCGGGGAAAAACTGTTTTTT; CDR3aa: CASRAFGEKLFF
d_gene: .; j_gene: TRBJ1-4; abundance: .; v_gene: TRBV15; CDR3nt: TGTGCCACCAGCAGGGGACCCGCAACTAATGAAAAACTGTTTTTT; CDR3aa: CATSRGPATNEKLFF
d_gene: .; j_gene: TRBJ1-1; abundance: .; v_gene: TRBV3-1; CDR3nt: TGTGCCAGCAGCCAATTTTCATCGAGGCCCATGGAGACTGAAGCTTTCTTT; CDR3aa: CASSQFSSRPMETEAFF
d_gene: .; j_gene: TRBJ2-2; abundance: few; v_gene: TRBV27; CDR3nt: TGTGCCAGCAGTTTATCTGCACAGGGTTACACCGGGGAGCTGTTTTTT; CDR3aa: CASSLSAQGYTGELFF
d_gene: .; j_gene: TRBJ2-5; abundance: .; v_gene: TRBV7-2; CDR3nt: TGTGCCAGCAGCTCCTTGACCCGCTATGAGACCCAGTACTTC; CDR3aa: CASSSLTRYETQYF
d_gene: TRBD1; j_gene: TRBJ1-4; abundance: .; v_gene: TRBV2; CDR3nt: TGTGCCAGCAGATGGGACAGGAAAAATGAAAAACTGTTTTTT; CDR3aa: CASRWDRKNEKLFF
d_gene: .; j_gene: TRBJ1-2; abundance: many; v_gene: TRBV10-3; CDR3nt: TGTGCCATCAGGCCCAGGGAAACTAACTATGGCTACACCTTC; CDR3aa: CAIRPRETNYGYTF
d_gene: TRBD1; j_gene: TRBJ2-5; abundance: .; v_gene: TRBV29-1; CDR3nt: TGCAGCGTTGAAGATCTGCAGGGGGCGGGGGAGACCCAGTACTTC; CDR3aa: CSVEDLQGAGETQYF
d_gene: .; j_gene: TRBJ2-1; abundance: .; v_gene: TRBV9; CDR3nt: TGTGCCAGCAGCGTTGGGCCGGTCCCCTCTTCCTACAATGAGCAGTTCTTC; CDR3aa: CASSVGPVPSSYNEQFF
d_gene: TRBD1; j_gene: TRBJ2-1; abundance: few; v_gene: TRBV4-1; CDR3nt: TGCGCCAGCAGCCATTCTGAATGGGGGACAGGGAACAATGAGCAGTTCTTC; CDR3aa: CASSHSEWGTGNNEQFF
d_gene: .; j_gene: TRBJ1-1; abundance: .; v_gene: TRBV7-9; CDR3nt: TGTGCCAGCAGCCCGGACAGCCTCGCTTTCTTT; CDR3aa: CASSPDSLAFF
d_gene: TRBD1; j_gene: TRBJ1-3; abundance: few; v_gene: TRBV20-1; CDR3nt: TGCAGTGCCAAACCCCGGGACAGGCTCTACTCTGGAAACACCATATATTTT; CDR3aa: CSAKPRDRLYSGNTIYF
d_gene: .; j_gene: TRBJ2-7; abundance: few; v_gene: TRBV20-1; CDR3nt: TGCAGTGCTCCAGACTTCGGAAGGAGCTACGAGCAGTACTTC; CDR3aa: CSAPDFGRSYEQYF
d_gene: .; j_gene: TRBJ2-3; abundance: .; v_gene: TRBV12-3/TRBV12-4; CDR3nt: TGTGCCAGCAGTCCCGGGACCCCTGTGTCAGATACGCAGTATTTT; CDR3aa: CASSPGTPVSDTQYF
d_gene: .; j_gene: TRBJ2-5; abundance: .; v_gene: TRBV5-1; CDR3nt: TGCGCCAGCAGCTTGGGGTTAGGAGAGACCCAGTACTTC; CDR3aa: CASSLGLGETQYF
d_gene: .; j_gene: TRBJ2-7; abundance: many; v_gene: TRBV6-1; CDR3nt: TGTGCCAGCAGTAATAGAGGGCGCCCGGCCGAGCAGTACTTC; CDR3aa: CASSNRGRPAEQYF
d_gene: TRBD1; j_gene: TRBJ2-1; abundance: many; v_gene: TRBV24-1; CDR3nt: TGTGCCACCAGTGGCCACAGGGGGCAGGGGTACAATGAGCAGTTCTTC; CDR3aa: CATSGHRGQGYNEQFF
d_gene: .; j_gene: TRBJ1-5; abundance: few; v_gene: TRBV2; CDR3nt: TGTGCCAGCAGTGAATCTCGGGATTACAATCAGCCCCAGCATTTT; CDR3aa: CASSESRDYNQPQHF
d_gene: TRBD2; j_gene: TRBJ2-1; abundance: .; v_gene: TRBV6-4; CDR3nt: TGTGCCAGCAGTGATCGGAAGGGGACTAGGGTCATGGATGAGCAGTTCTTC; CDR3aa: CASSDRKGTRVMDEQFF
d_gene: TRBD1; j_gene: TRBJ1-1; abundance: .; v_gene: TRBV2; CDR3nt: TGTGCCAGCAGTTCACAGGGGGCGGACACTGAAGCTTTCTTT; CDR3aa: CASSSQGADTEAFF
d_gene: TRBD2; j_gene: TRBJ2-3; abundance: .; v_gene: TRBV2; CDR3nt: TGTGCCAGCAGTCCACTAGCGGACACCACAGATACGCAGTATTTT; CDR3aa: CASSPLADTTDTQYF
d_gene: TRBD1; j_gene: TRBJ2-1; abundance: many; v_gene: TRBV20-1; CDR3nt: TGCAGTGCCGGGGACAGGGTAACGAATGAGCAGTTCTTC; CDR3aa: CSAGDRVTNEQFF
d_gene: .; j_gene: TRBJ2-1; abundance: .; v_gene: TRBV5-1; CDR3nt: TGCGCCAGCGGCGAGTCGGACAGATACAATGAGCAGTTCTTC; CDR3aa: CASGESDRYNEQFF
d_gene: .; j_gene: TRBJ1-1; abundance: .; v_gene: TRBV18; CDR3nt: TGTGCCAGCTCACCACCGAGCCGCACTGAAGCTTTCTTT; CDR3aa: CASSPPSRTEAFF
d_gene: .; j_gene: TRBJ2-7; abundance: .; v_gene: TRBV20-1; CDR3nt: TGCAGTGCACCGGGACTCAGCTCCTACGAGCAGTACTTC; CDR3aa: CSAPGLSSYEQYF
d_gene: .; j_gene: TRBJ2-7; abundance: medium-sized; v_gene: TRBV3-1; CDR3nt: TGTGCCAGCAGCCGGCAAGGGTTACCGAACTACGAGCAGTACTTC; CDR3aa: CASSRQGLPNYEQYF
d_gene: .; j_gene: TRBJ1-1; abundance: .; v_gene: TRBV7-9; CDR3nt: TGTGCCAGCAGCTTAGGGGGAAAAGTCGAAGCTTTCTTT; CDR3aa: CASSLGGKVEAFF
d_gene: .; j_gene: TRBJ1-2; abundance: .; v_gene: TRBV12-3/TRBV12-4; CDR3nt: TGTGCCAGCAGCCAGGGTTTAAGATATGGCTACACCTTC; CDR3aa: CASSQGLRYGYTF
d_gene: TRBD2; j_gene: TRBJ2-1; abundance: .; v_gene: TRBV20-1; CDR3nt: TGCAGTGCCACACTTAGCGGGGGGACCTACAATGAGCAGTTCTTC; CDR3aa: CSATLSGGTYNEQFF
d_gene: .; j_gene: TRBJ2-7; abundance: many; v_gene: TRBV6-2/TRBV6-3; CDR3nt: TGTGCCAGCAGCGGGACGGCCGCCTACGAGCAGTACTTC; CDR3aa: CASSGTAAYEQYF
d_gene: .; j_gene: TRBJ1-6; abundance: .; v_gene: TRBV2; CDR3nt: TGTGCCAGCAGTGTGGGGTGGAATTCACCCCTCCACTTT; CDR3aa: CASSVGWNSPLHF
d_gene: .; j_gene: TRBJ2-3; abundance: .; v_gene: TRBV9; CDR3nt: TGTGCCAGCAGCGATCGCTCCGGGCCCCCTCTCAAAGGAACGCAGTATTTT; CDR3aa: CASSDRSGPPLKGTQYF
d_gene: .; j_gene: TRBJ2-7; abundance: .; v_gene: TRBV20-1; CDR3nt: TGCAGTGCTACGGAAAACTACGAGCAGTACTTC; CDR3aa: CSATENYEQYF